These 29 T cell receptor beta chains originate from one sample sequenced in a study of blood T cell repertoires in COVID-19. Clones were sequenced by immunoSEQ multiplex PCR, and TCRdb holds only the in-frame ones, with some missing. The sample records some 150,000 clones, about 80% being singletons. Sequences were obtained from peripheral blood. These receptors all stem from a woman in her sixties or seventies with acute or convalescent COVID-19.

The V and J genes are TRBV19 and TRBJ1-1; tentative D call: TRBD1 (5 bases). CDR3 size: 14 residues. The V gene lost 4 bases and the J gene lost 4 bases, with 13 bases spanning the gap. Germline V CDR1 and CDR2: LNHDA, SQIVND (reference sequence). CDR3: CASSNQGGGTEAFF. The CDR3 nucleotides are TGTGCCAGTAGTAACCAGGGAGGAGGCACTGAAGCTTTCTTT. Drawing the rest from reference TRBV19 and TRBJ1-1, the complete variable domain is DGGITQSPKYLFRKEGQNVTLSCEQNLNHDAMYWYRQDPGQGLRLIYYSQIVNDFQKGDIAEGYSVSREKKESFPLTVTSAQKNPTAFYLCASSNQGGGTEAFFGQGTRLTVV.

V gene TRBV7-3 combines with J gene TRBJ1-1, with D possibly TRBD1 on 6 matching bases. The CDR3 totals 13 residues. Germline CDR1 is SGHTA and CDR2 is FQGTGA. Trimming took 5 bases from V and 5 from J, leaving 12 bases between them. The CDR3 DNA reads TGTGCCAGCAGCGGACAACAGGGTACTGAAGCTTTCTTT. This sequence encodes CASSGQQGTEAFF.

The DNA for the CDR3 is TGTGCCAGCAGCCCCCGAGGGACTAGCGGAGCCGGGGAGCTGTTTTTT. Its protein is CASSPRGTSGAGELFF. The chain couples TRBV9 to TRBJ2-2; 11 bases map to TRBD2. The CDR3 spans 16 residues. V lost 4 bases to trimming and J lost 6 bases; unmatched junction nucleotides: 8. Germline loops: CDR1 SGDLS, CDR2 YYNGEE.

The gene calls are TRBV6-5 and TRBJ2-7; no clear D gene. With 0 bases removed from V and 5 bases from J, the gap between germline ends came to 11 bases. Germline lookup yields CDR1 MNHEY and CDR2 SVGAGI. There are 14 residues in the CDR3. The CDR3 spells CASSYSTGRNEQYF. CDR3 bases: TGTGCCAGCAGTTACTCGACTGGCCGCAACGAGCAGTACTTC.

CDR3 in DNA: TGTGCCAGCCTATCCACAGGGACGGTGACCGGGGAGCTGTTTTTT. This codes for CASLSTGTVTGELFF. This chain uses TRBV2 with TRBJ2-2; D possibly corresponds to TRBD1 (6 bases). The V gene lost 8 bases and the J gene lost 5 bases, with 18 bases spanning the gap. The CDR3 is made up of 15 amino acids. Germline assignment: CDR1 SNHLY and CDR2 FYNNEI.

The chain combines TRBV10-3 with TRBJ2-5; maybe TRBD2 (5 bases). The CDR3 is 12 residues long. Germline V gene lookup returns CDR1 ENHRY and CDR2 SYGVKD. Between the trimmed V and J ends, which lost 8 bases and 5 bases, there was a span of 12 bases. CDR3 bases: TGTGCCATCGGGCCGTCGGGGGAGACCCAGTACTTC. Its translation is CAIGPSGETQYF.

The gene calls are TRBV7-9 and TRBJ1-2; 12 bases agree with TRBD1. The CDR3 covers 16 residues. V trimming: 4 bases; J trimming: 8 bases; junction bases outside the gene matches: 11. Germline V gene data show CDR1 as SEHNR and CDR2 as FQNEAQ (reference sequence). Here the CDR3 DNA reads TGTGCCAGCAGCTACAAGGGGACAGGGGGCGCGGAGGGCTACACCTTC. This gives the protein CASSYKGTGGAEGYTF.

This chain connects TRBV24-1 to TRBJ2-3; the match to TRBD2 covers 12 bases. The ends lost 3 bases at V and 6 bases at J; junction bases unmatched: 6. Germline values: CDR1 KGHDR, CDR2 SFDVKD. The CDR3 length is 16 residues. The CDR3 region has the DNA TGTGCCACCAGTGATCCTAGCGGGAGGGTTGCGGATACGCAGTATTTT. Amino acid sequence: CATSDPSGRVADTQYF.

V gene TRBV5-5 combines with J gene TRBJ2-1, with D uncertain. Between the trimmed V and J ends, which lost 0 bases and 1 base, there was a span of 11 bases. This CDR3 spans 16 amino acids. Germline assignment: CDR1 SGHKS and CDR2 YYEKEE (reference sequence). The CDR3 DNA reads TGTGCCAGCAGCTTGGGGCCAGAGGCATCCTACAATGAGCAGTTCTTC. Protein: CASSLGPEASYNEQFF.

CDR3 bases: TGTGCCAGCAGTTTAGCGACTAGCGGGACATACGAGCAGTACTTC. This codes for CASSLATSGTYEQYF. The chain combines TRBV28 with TRBJ2-7; TRBD2 aligns across 11 bases. CDR1 and CDR2 from the germline V gene are MDHEN and SYDVKM. J lost 4 bases, V lost 2 bases, and 4 bases had no gene match. This CDR3 is built from 15 residues.

This chain uses TRBV7-9 with TRBJ2-7, with D unresolved. This CDR3 region has 12 residues. The germline CDR1 and CDR2 sequences are SEHNR and FQNEAQ (reference sequence). V shed 2 bases and J shed 3 bases, with 5 bases lying between them. The CDR3 DNA sequence: TGTGCCAGCAGCTTACATGTCTACGAGCAGTACTTC. This translates into CASSLHVYEQYF.

This chain uses TRBV27 with TRBJ2-2, with 9 bases fitting TRBD1. Per germline, CDR1 MNHEY and CDR2 SMNVEV (reference sequence). The V and J ends lost 5 bases and 8 bases, in that order; junction bases with no gene match: 9. CDR3 length: 15 amino acids. This chain's CDR3 is CASSQAGTGLGELFF. CDR3 DNA: TGTGCCAGCAGTCAAGCCGGGACAGGGCTTGGGGAGCTGTTTTTT.

This clone was seen a single time. The rearrangement joins TRBV28 to TRBJ2-7, with TRBD1 identical over 8 bases. CDR3 size: 15 residues. Germline V gene lookup returns CDR1 MDHEN and CDR2 SYDVKM. V lost 8 bases to trimming and J lost 4 bases; unmatched junction nucleotides: 13. For the CDR3, the DNA is TGTGCCAGCTCCAAATGGGCAGGGGGCCCTTACGAGCAGTACTTC. Translation gives CASSKWAGGPYEQYF. Together with reference TRBV28 and TRBJ2-7, the CDR3 gives the full variable domain: DVKVTQSSRYLVKRTGEKVFLECVQDMDHENMFWYRQDPGLGLRLIYFSYDVKMKEKGDIPEGYSVSREKKERFSLILESASTNQTSMYLCASSKWAGGPYEQYFGPGTRLTVT.

The rearrangement links TRBV27 to TRBJ1-5; TRBD1 aligns across 8 bases. CDR3 length: 13 amino acids. Trimming took 0 bases from V and 16 from J; bases not matched to a gene: 8. The V gene's germline CDR1 is MNHEY and CDR2 SMNVEV (reference sequence). The CDR3: CASSLSVQGAYHF. DNA of the CDR3: TGTGCCAGCAGTTTATCGGTCCAGGGGGCTTATCATTTT.

The rearrangement uses TRBV18 and TRBJ2-1, with D tentatively TRBD2 (6 bases). Germline V lookup: CDR1 KGHSH, CDR2 LQKENI. The CDR3 is 15 amino acids. Trimming shortened V by 5 bases and J by 6 bases, and 17 bases separated the two germline ends. CDR3 sequence reads: CASSIRGGDSNEQFF. The CDR3 coding sequence is TGTGCCAGCTCAATTCGGGGAGGTGATAGCAATGAGCAGTTCTTC.

This chain links TRBV28 with TRBJ1-1, with D unresolved. CDR1 is MDHEN and CDR2 is SYDVKM in the germline V gene. With 6 bases removed from V and 2 bases from J, the gap between germline ends came to 7 bases. CDR3 length equals 12 residues. This chain's CDR3 is CASRTTNTEAFF. The DNA of the CDR3 is TGTGCCAGCAGGACGACTAACACTGAAGCTTTCTTT.

This chain connects TRBV28 to TRBJ1-3; TRBD1 aligns across 7 bases. J was trimmed by 2 bases and V by 6 bases; bases with no gene match: 13. The CDR3 runs 17 residues. Germline assignment: CDR1 MDHEN and CDR2 SYDVKM. CDR3 sequence: CASRPETGTFAGNTIYF. The CDR3 DNA is TGTGCCAGCAGACCCGAGACAGGGACTTTTGCTGGAAACACCATATATTTT. Variable domain in full (rest from reference TRBV28 and TRBJ1-3): DVKVTQSSRYLVKRTGEKVFLECVQDMDHENMFWYRQDPGLGLRLIYFSYDVKMKEKGDIPEGYSVSREKKERFSLILESASTNQTSMYLCASRPETGTFAGNTIYFGEGSWLTVV.

The chain carries TRBV28 and TRBJ1-5; no definite D call. This CDR3 contains 14 residues. CDR1 is MDHEN and CDR2 is SYDVKM in the germline V gene. V dropped 3 bases and J dropped 4 bases, with 10 bases sitting between them. CDR3 sequence (DNA): TGTGCCAGCAGTTTTTCCGGGGTTAATCAGCCCCAGCATTTT. Its translation is CASSFSGVNQPQHF.

The J gene is TRBJ1-2, the V gene TRBV7-5; the table assigns TRBD1, which was not confirmed against the DNA. TRBV7-5 is assigned pseudogene status. This CDR3 has 14 amino acids. The CDR3 nucleotides are TGTGCCAGAAGAGTCAGGGTGGAATTGAATGGCTACACCTTC. Translating it yields CARRVRVELNGYTF.

This rearrangement joins TRBV11-2 to TRBJ2-7, with D possibly TRBD2 on 6 matching bases. This CDR3 spans 14 amino acids. The germline V gene encodes CDR1 SGHAT and CDR2 FQNNGV. V lost 1 base, J lost 1 base, and 8 bases lay in between. CDR3 protein: CASSLVGGSYEQYF. CDR3 sequence (DNA): TGTGCCAGCAGCTTAGTCGGAGGGTCCTACGAGCAGTACTTC.

This CDR3 is CASRIRQGRNSPLHF. The CDR3 coding sequence is TGTGCCAGCCGAATCAGACAGGGACGAAATTCACCCCTCCACTTT. The V gene is TRBV2, the J gene TRBJ1-6; 7 bases agree with TRBD1. V gave up 8 bases and J gave up 7 bases; unmatched junction bases: 11. The CDR3 is 15 residues long. Germline lookup yields CDR1 SNHLY and CDR2 FYNNEI. Complete variable domain (other parts from reference TRBV2 and TRBJ1-6): EPEVTQTPSHQVTQMGQEVILRCVPISNHLYFYWYRQILGQKVEFLVSFYNNEISEKSEIFDDQFSVERPDGSNFTLKIRSTKLEDSAMYFCASRIRQGRNSPLHFGNGTRLTVT.

CDR3 protein: CASSRTGQGSTDTQYF. DNA of the CDR3: TGTGCCAGTAGTAGAACGGGACAGGGGAGCACAGATACGCAGTATTTT. The V gene is TRBV19, the J gene TRBJ2-3, with TRBD1 matching over 10 bases. The germline gives CDR1 LNHDA, CDR2 SQIVND (reference sequence). The CDR3 sequence is 16 residues long. The ends lost 4 bases at V and 0 bases at J; junction bases unmatched: 4.

The V and J genes are TRBV5-1 and TRBJ2-3; 8 nucleotides match TRBD2. J gave up 0 bases and V 4 bases, and 7 bases lay outside the gene matches. The CDR3 is made up of 16 amino acids. CDR1 is SGHRS and CDR2 is YFSETQ in the germline V gene. CDR3 sequence (DNA): TGCGCCAGCAGCGGGGAACCTAGCGGGAGCACAGATACGCAGTATTTT. It codes for CASSGEPSGSTDTQYF.

The chain is built from TRBV11-3 and TRBJ1-4; D uncertain. CDR3 length: 14 amino acids. Germline V CDR1 and CDR2: SGHNT, YENEEA. Trimming pared 3 bases from V and 8 bases from J, leaving 13 bases between. CDR3 sequence: CASSLGGMGEKLFF. CDR3 DNA sequence: TGTGCCAGCAGCTTGGGAGGGATGGGAGAAAAACTGTTTTTT.

The chain links TRBV6-2 or TRBV6-3 to TRBJ1-5; 10 nucleotides line up with TRBD1. Trimming took 2 bases from V and 6 from J; bases not matched to a gene: 4. The CDR3 runs to 15 residues. From germline, CDR1 is MNHEY and CDR2 SVGEGT. The CDR3 loop is CASSYPTGGIQPQHF. CDR3 coding DNA: TGTGCCAGCAGTTACCCGACAGGGGGCATTCAGCCCCAGCATTTT.

This chain connects TRBV7-2 to TRBJ1-1; a weak D match, TRBD1 (5 bases). The length of the CDR3 is 15 residues. The V gene lost 2 bases and the J gene lost 1 base, with 11 bases spanning the gap. The V gene's germline CDR1 is SGHTA and CDR2 FQGNSA. CDR3 bases: TGTGCCAGCAGCTTAAGGGGTCCGACGAACACTGAAGCTTTCTTT. Translation: CASSLRGPTNTEAFF.

This rearrangement joins TRBV7-2 to TRBJ1-2, with 9 bases lining up with TRBD1. J gave up 7 bases and V 0 bases, and 6 bases lay outside the gene matches. This CDR3 comprises 15 residues. Germline V gene sequence: CDR1 SGHTA, CDR2 FQGNSA. CDR3 amino acids: CASSLAQTGGVGYTF. The CDR3 coding sequence is TGTGCCAGCAGCTTAGCCCAGACAGGGGGAGTTGGCTACACCTTC.

The V gene is TRBV14, the J gene TRBJ2-1; weak D call: TRBD2 (5 bases). Germline loops: CDR1 SGHDN, CDR2 FVKESK. CDR3 length equals 13 residues. V was cut by 4 bases and J by 4 bases, with 8 bases left in between. The CDR3 is CASSPRGYNEQFF. The CDR3 DNA reads as TGTGCCAGCAGCCCCCGCGGGTACAATGAGCAGTTCTTC.

This chain links TRBV2 with TRBJ2-1; weak D call: TRBD2 (5 bases). The V gene lost 4 bases and the J gene lost 5 bases, with 6 bases spanning the gap. CDR3 length: 12 amino acids. CDR1 is SNHLY and CDR2 is FYNNEI in the germline V gene. The CDR3 loop reads CASSAGNNEQFF. The CDR3 DNA follows: TGTGCCAGCAGTGCGGGGAACAATGAGCAGTTCTTC. The whole variable domain, remainder taken from reference TRBV2 and TRBJ2-1, is EPEVTQTPSHQVTQMGQEVILRCVPISNHLYFYWYRQILGQKVEFLVSFYNNEISEKSEIFDDQFSVERPDGSNFTLKIRSTKLEDSAMYFCASSAGNNEQFFGPGTRLTVL.